This is a list of T cell receptor beta chains from one sample in a study of blood T cell repertoires in COVID-19. Clones were read by immunoSEQ multiplex PCR, and TCRdb kept only the in-frame ones, dropping some. The repertoire holds fewer than 200,000 clones, with less than 85% as singletons. Sequencing was performed on PBMCs or T cells enriched from blood (not recorded which). These receptors originate from a man in his 60s who had recovered from COVID-19. The CDR3 runs from the conserved cysteine through the conserved F or W. Each record gives: clone size, V gene, D gene, J gene, CDR3 DNA, CDR3 protein. A D gene is named only where the DNA matches it firmly. A row's size may be missing; if present it is once, few, many or a size class.

clone_size: NA
v_call: TRBV11-3
d_call: TRBD1
j_call: TRBJ2-1
cdr3_nt: TGTGCCAGCAGCTTAGGGACAGGGCCCTACAATGAGCAGTTCTTC
cdr3_aa: CASSLGTGPYNEQFF

clone_size: NA
v_call: TRBV7-6
d_call: TRBD2
j_call: TRBJ2-7
cdr3_nt: TGTGCCAGCAGCTTGGACCCGGGACTAGCGGGGGAGCAGTACTTC
cdr3_aa: CASSLDPGLAGEQYF

clone_size: NA
v_call: TRBV5-1
d_call: TRBD1
j_call: TRBJ2-1
cdr3_nt: TGCGCCAGCAGCGGCGGGACAGGTGACTACAATGAGCAGTTCTTC
cdr3_aa: CASSGGTGDYNEQFF

clone_size: NA
v_call: TRBV3-1/TRBV3-2
d_call: NA
j_call: TRBJ2-7
cdr3_nt: TGTGCCAGCAGCCAGAGGCCGACAGAATACGAGCAGTACTTC
cdr3_aa: CASSQRPTEYEQYF

clone_size: NA
v_call: TRBV5-4
d_call: NA
j_call: TRBJ2-7
cdr3_nt: TGTGCCAGCAGTCCTCTGGCGGGGTCTGGTTACGAGCAGTACTTC
cdr3_aa: CASSPLAGSGYEQYF

clone_size: NA
v_call: TRBV30
d_call: NA
j_call: TRBJ1-4
cdr3_nt: TGTGCCTGGACCACAGGGCCATACGAAAAACTGTTTTTT
cdr3_aa: CAWTTGPYEKLFF

clone_size: NA
v_call: TRBV7-8
d_call: NA
j_call: TRBJ2-7
cdr3_nt: TGTGCCAGCAGCCTAATACAGGAAGACGAGCAGTACTTC
cdr3_aa: CASSLIQEDEQYF

clone_size: NA
v_call: TRBV19
d_call: NA
j_call: TRBJ1-2
cdr3_nt: TGTGCCAGTAGTCAGGATTTTTCGGTTGGCTACACCTTC
cdr3_aa: CASSQDFSVGYTF

clone_size: NA
v_call: TRBV5-1
d_call: TRBD1
j_call: TRBJ1-6
cdr3_nt: TGCGCCAGCAGCGAAGGACAGGCGTCCTATAATTCACCCCTCCACTTT
cdr3_aa: CASSEGQASYNSPLHF

clone_size: few
v_call: TRBV2
d_call: NA
j_call: TRBJ2-7
cdr3_nt: TGTGCCAGCAGTGAAGCGCTATCTACGACCTACGAGCAGTACTTC
cdr3_aa: CASSEALSTTYEQYF

clone_size: once
v_call: TRBV27
d_call: NA
j_call: TRBJ1-5
cdr3_nt: TGTGCCAGCAGTCCAATATCCGGGGGGACTCAGCCCCAGCATTTT
cdr3_aa: CASSPISGGTQPQHF